The 6 T cell receptor beta chains in this list originate from one sample, sequenced in a study of cytomegalovirus exposure and HLA in healthy donors. Generated by immunoSEQ multiplex PCR, the TCRdb table keeps only in-frame clones and is missing some. The data hold approximately 180,000 clones, with around 88% observed a single time. The sample comprised PBMCs. Receptors were obtained from a woman in her late teens or twenties in good health and CMV-seronegative.

The gene calls are TRBV9 and TRBJ2-3, with D tentatively TRBD1 (6 bases). The CDR3 extends over 15 amino acids. CDR1 is SGDLS, CDR2 YYNGEE, per germline. V lost 0 bases and J 4 bases, leaving 12 bases between the germline ends. CDR3 loop: CASSVETRGADTQYF. Here the CDR3 DNA reads TGTGCCAGCAGCGTAGAAACCAGGGGCGCAGATACGCAGTATTTT.

The chain links TRBV18 to TRBJ1-1, with 7 bases identical to TRBD1. The CDR3 covers 15 residues. J was trimmed by 0 bases and V by 5 bases; bases with no gene match: 6. CDR1 is KGHSH and CDR2 is LQKENI in the germline V gene. The CDR3 DNA is TGTGCCAGCTCAGGCGGACAGGAGATGAACACTGAAGCTTTCTTT. Its translation is CASSGGQEMNTEAFF.

The genes are TRBV5-4 and TRBJ1-2; 9 nucleotides agree with TRBD1. With 4 bases clipped from V and 3 bases from J, the junction kept 4 bases outside the gene matches. Germline V gene data show CDR1 as SGHNT and CDR2 as YYREEE (reference sequence). This CDR3 comprises 14 residues. The CDR3 DNA is TGTGCCAGCAGCAAGGGACAGGGCGACTATGGCTACACCTTC. This sequence encodes CASSKGQGDYGYTF.

This clone was observed once. The rearrangement uses TRBV7-7 and TRBJ2-3; 8 bases line up with TRBD1. The length of the CDR3 is 15 residues. CDR1 and CDR2 from the germline V gene are SSHAT and FNYEAQ (reference sequence). The junction had 5 bases not matched to a gene; V was cut back by 5 bases and J by 1 base. The CDR3 loop reads CASSPGQGGTDTQYF. The CDR3 DNA reads as TGTGCCAGCAGCCCCGGACAGGGTGGCACAGATACGCAGTATTTT.

V is TRBV7-9 and J is TRBJ1-5; 7 bases line up with TRBD1. CDR3 length: 14 amino acids. In germline, CDR1 is SEHNR, CDR2 FQNEAQ (reference sequence). V shed 8 bases and J 2 bases; nucleotides not matched to a gene: 6. CDR3 nucleotide sequence: TGTGCCAGCGCAAGACAGGGAGGCAATCAGCCCCAGCATTTT. The encoded protein is CASARQGGNQPQHF. The full variable domain, rest sourced from reference TRBV7-9 and TRBJ1-5, is DTGVSQNPRHKITKRGQNVTFRCDPISEHNRLYWYRQTLGQGPEFLTYFQNEAQLEKSRLLSDRFSAERPKGSFSTLEIQRTEQGDSAMYLCASARQGGNQPQHFGDGTRLSIL.

This clone was picked up one time. This chain connects TRBV4-1 to TRBJ2-1; 15 bases align to TRBD2. Germline loops: CDR1 MGHRA, CDR2 YSYEKL. J lost 4 bases, V lost 1 base, and 11 bases had no gene match. This CDR3 comprises 20 residues. The CDR3 loop reads CASSQVGLAGGPRAYNEQFF. The CDR3 DNA reads TGCGCCAGCAGCCAAGTCGGACTAGCGGGAGGGCCAAGAGCATACAATGAGCAGTTCTTC.